This T cell receptor (beta chain) derives from a study of beta chain features in type 1 diabetes. For the study at large: Taken together, all samples contributed 107,917,701 examined sorted cells.

This clone was detected only a few times. As yet, its antigen is unknown. Study observations and caveats: Moderate yet significant TCRB CDR3 shortening was seen in Type 1 diabetes patients in all four CD4+ subsets. Fewer insertions but more deletions were seen at VDJ junctions in type 1 diabetes patients. PCR might show a preference for shorter templates, equally across patients and controls.

Sequencing targeted expressed TCRB transcripts, as all isolated RNA had been reverse transcribed. The repertoire was sequenced with immunoSEQ multiplex PCR; TCRdb's copy has only in-frame clones and lacks some. The table records about 240,000 clones, less than 35% of them present only once. The sequence derives from a man between 25 and 39 years old in good health. Sequenced sample: central memory CD4+ T cells from blood.

The CDR3 loop is CASSSPGTRAGELFF. Here the CDR3 DNA reads TGCGCCAGCAGCTCCCCCGGGACTAGAGCCGGGGAGCTGTTTTTT. This rearrangement joins TRBV5-1 to TRBJ2-2; 8 bases match TRBD2. With 3 bases clipped from V and 6 bases from J, the junction kept 7 bases outside the gene matches. The CDR3 has 15 residues. Germline V gives CDR1 SGHRS, CDR2 YFSETQ.